What follows are 16 T cell receptor beta chains derived from one specimen sequenced in a study of blood T cell repertoires in COVID-19. Sequencing used immunoSEQ multiplex PCR; TCRdb keeps in-frame clones, though not all of them. The sample records around 300,000 clones, roughly 90% being singletons. The sample comprised PBMCs or T cells enriched from blood (not recorded which). These receptors all come from an older woman who had recovered from COVID-19.

The rearrangement joins TRBV12-3 or TRBV12-4 to TRBJ2-1; D possibly corresponds to TRBD2 (5 bases). Trimming left V 6 bases short and J 14 bases short, with 20 bases between. This CDR3 contains 13 residues. The CDR3 loop is CASSSPPEEAKFF. For the CDR3, the DNA is TGTGCCAGCAGCTCACCTCCTGAGGAGGCTAAGTTCTTC.

This clone has only one observation. V is TRBV18 and J is TRBJ1-4; the match to TRBD1 covers 7 bases. V dropped 3 bases and J dropped 5; count of bases not matched to a gene: 12. CDR1 is KGHSH and CDR2 is LQKENI in the germline V gene. CDR3 length equals 17 residues. CDR3 DNA: TGTGCCAGCTCACCGGGGGCCCCGGCAGGGGGAAATGAAAAACTGTTTTTT. Residues: CASSPGAPAGGNEKLFF.

This CDR3 is CASYPRPGDYGYTF. Here the CDR3 DNA reads TGCGCCAGCTATCCCAGACCAGGGGACTATGGCTACACCTTC. V usage is TRBV5-1 and J usage is TRBJ1-2; perhaps TRBD1 as D (6 bases). Germline assignment: CDR1 SGHRS and CDR2 YFSETQ. The CDR3 length is 14 residues. V lost 7 bases to trimming and J lost 3 bases, with 16 bases between them.

CDR3 nucleotide sequence: TGCGCCAGCAGCTTGTATGGCGCAAGCGGGGCCTATGGCTACACCTTC. Amino acids: CASSLYGASGAYGYTF. The chain carries TRBV5-1 and TRBJ1-2; weak D call: TRBD1 (5 bases). Trimming removed 1 base from V and 4 bases from J, with 17 bases in between. The CDR3 is made up of 16 amino acids. Per the germline V gene, CDR1 is SGHRS and CDR2 is YFSETQ.

This sequence joins TRBV7-9 and TRBJ2-1, with 7 bases fitting TRBD2. With V trimmed by 5 bases and J by 4 bases, 5 bases remained unmatched. This CDR3 has 14 residues. Germline-derived CDR1 and CDR2 are SEHNR and FQNEAQ (reference sequence). The CDR3 sequence: CASSRLAVYNEQFF. The CDR3 DNA reads TGTGCCAGCAGCCGACTAGCAGTTTACAATGAGCAGTTCTTC.

The chain combines TRBV7-9 with TRBJ1-2; 7 bases agree with TRBD1. Germline V gene sequence: CDR1 SEHNR, CDR2 FQNEAQ (reference sequence). Unmatched junction bases numbered 6, after V lost 0 bases and J lost 8 bases. This CDR3 region has 14 residues. DNA of the CDR3: TGTGCCAGCAGCTTAGCGGGGGACAGCCGGGGCTACACCTTC. It yields the protein CASSLAGDSRGYTF.

The chain is built from TRBV6-4 and TRBJ2-3; D not resolved. Per the germline V gene, CDR1 is MRHNA and CDR2 is SNTAGT. The CDR3 extends over 12 amino acids. With 8 bases removed from V and 4 bases from J, the gap between germline ends came to 10 bases. CDR3 nucleotides: TGTGCCAGCTTCTCCCCCCCAGATACGCAGTATTTT. Translated: CASFSPPDTQYF.

This chain joins TRBV18 and TRBJ1-1; 7 nucleotides align to TRBD1. Germline V gene data show CDR1 as KGHSH and CDR2 as LQKENI. J was trimmed by 2 bases and V by 1 base; bases with no gene match: 4. The CDR3 spans 15 residues. CDR3 residues: CASSPRTGVNTEAFF. The CDR3 nucleotides are TGTGCCAGCTCACCACGGACAGGTGTAAACACTGAAGCTTTCTTT. Full variable domain (rest looked up from reference TRBV18 and TRBJ1-1): NAGVMQNPRHLVRRRGQEARLRCSPMKGHSHVYWYRQLPEEGLKFMVYLQKENIIDESGMPKERFSAEFPKEGPSILRIQQVVRGDSAAYFCASSPRTGVNTEAFFGQGTRLTVV.

This clone was recorded once. The rearrangement links TRBV5-4 to TRBJ1-3; 7 bases line up with TRBD1. The CDR3 runs 16 residues. Germline lookup yields CDR1 SGHNT and CDR2 YYREEE (reference sequence). V trimming: 4 bases; J trimming: 3 bases; junction bases outside the gene matches: 10. CDR3 residues: CASSRTGAYLGNTIYF. In DNA form, the CDR3 reads TGTGCCAGCAGCCGGACAGGAGCTTATCTTGGAAACACCATATATTTT.

The rearrangement uses TRBV3-1 (or the pseudogene TRBV3-2) and TRBJ2-1; D is perhaps TRBD1 (5 bases). With 4 bases removed from V and 8 bases from J, the gap between germline ends came to 18 bases. Germline CDR1 LGHDT, CDR2 YNNKEL (reference sequence). The CDR3 consists of 15 residues. The DNA for the CDR3 is TGTGCCAGCAGCCCGACAGACCCCAGACAGCATGAGCAGTTCTTC. Its protein is CASSPTDPRQHEQFF.

A few counts support this clone. CDR3 coding DNA: TGCGCCAGCAGCCAAGGAGGTCAGGGCAGGGGCTACACCTTC. It is translated as CASSQGGQGRGYTF. The gene calls are TRBV4-1 and TRBJ1-2; TRBD1 might be the D (5 bases). CDR3 length: 14 amino acids. V dropped 1 base and J dropped 8 bases, with 14 bases sitting between them. Germline V gene sequence: CDR1 MGHRA, CDR2 YSYEKL.

V usage is TRBV7-3 and J usage is TRBJ1-2; 7 bases align to TRBD1. V gave up 5 bases and J gave up 6 bases; unmatched junction bases: 15. The CDR3 totals 16 residues. CDR1 SGHTA and CDR2 FQGTGA come from the germline V gene. The CDR3 loop is CASSQNAPGGLHGYTF. The CDR3 DNA reads TGTGCCAGCAGCCAAAACGCTCCAGGGGGGTTGCATGGCTACACCTTC.

This rearrangement joins TRBV21-1 to TRBJ1-5; TRBD1 was called by the table and not checked on the DNA. TRBV21-1 is annotated as a pseudogene. This CDR3 spans 16 amino acids. The CDR3 DNA reads as TGTGCCAGCAGCAGCCGCGAGGGGGCAAGTAATCAGCCCCAGCATTTT. Amino acid sequence: CASSSREGASNQPQHF.

Comment on this clone: Other DNA sequences in the same sample also yield this CDR3. V is TRBV2 and J is TRBJ1-2, with D possibly being TRBD1 (5 bases). Germline-derived CDR1 and CDR2 are SNHLY and FYNNEI. This CDR3 is built from 13 residues. V was pared by 3 bases and J by 1 base, with 6 bases between. The chain's CDR3 is CASSEQGNYGYTF. Here the CDR3 DNA reads TGTGCCAGCAGTGAGCAGGGTAACTATGGCTACACCTTC.

V and J are TRBV14 and TRBJ2-5; unclear D gene. Germline loops: CDR1 SGHDN, CDR2 FVKESK. The V gene lost 0 bases and the J gene lost 4 bases, with 6 bases spanning the gap. The CDR3 length is 13 residues. CDR3 nucleotide sequence: TGTGCCAGCAGCCAAGATTCGGGAGAGACCCAGTACTTC. Its translation: CASSQDSGETQYF.

This clone showed up many times. The chain joins TRBV4-1 to TRBJ1-3, with TRBD1 matching 11 bases. V gave up 0 bases and J gave up 4 bases; unmatched junction bases: 2. Germline loops: CDR1 MGHRA, CDR2 YSYEKL. The CDR3 extends over 16 amino acids. The CDR3 region has the DNA TGCGCCAGCAGCCAAGAGGGGACAGGGGGAGGAAACACCATATATTTT. Translation gives CASSQEGTGGGNTIYF.